Below are 28 T cell receptor beta chains sequenced from a single sample in a study of cytomegalovirus exposure and HLA in healthy donors. PCR primers comprised 60 Vbeta and 13 Jbeta primers. Using immunoSEQ multiplex PCR, the repertoire was profiled, and TCRdb retains in-frame clones only, with some absent. This sample yields fewer than 150,000 clones, of which around 69% are seen a single time; more than 15% belongs to the top ten. Source material: PBMCs. These receptors were collected from a man aged 50-60 years in good health and CMV-seropositive.

This clone was seen only a few times. The chain links TRBV28 to TRBJ2-1; 10 bases match TRBD2. The CDR3 consists of 14 residues. V lost 7 bases and J lost 9; bases outside the gene matches: 9. Germline CDR1 is MDHEN and CDR2 is SYDVKM. The CDR3, as DNA: TGTGCCAGCATAGAAGCGGGAGGGGGGAGTGAGCAGTTCTTC. Its translation is CASIEAGGGSEQFF.

This chain's CDR3 is CSTWSGNTEAFF. DNA for the CDR3: TGCAGCACCTGGAGTGGGAACACTGAAGCTTTCTTT. The chain uses TRBV29-1 and TRBJ1-1; D gene uncertain. CDR3 length: 12 amino acids. V was clipped by 8 bases and J by 1 base, with 11 bases between them. Germline assignment: CDR1 SQVTM and CDR2 ANQGSEA.

This clone was detected only once. This chain connects TRBV7-2 to TRBJ2-2; 10 bases are a match to TRBD1. Germline CDR1 and CDR2: SGHTA and FQGNSA. After removal of 7 bases from V and 5 bases from J, the junction contained 7 bases not matched to a gene. This CDR3 is built from 15 residues. The CDR3 sequence: CASTYRDRGTGELFF. The CDR3 region has the DNA TGTGCCAGCACCTACCGGGACAGGGGAACCGGGGAGCTGTTTTTT.

This rearrangement joins TRBV28 to TRBJ2-2; TRBD2 might be the D (6 bases). V lost 11 bases and J 2 bases, leaving 12 bases between the germline ends. The CDR3 runs to 13 residues. CDR1 and CDR2 from the germline V gene are MDHEN and SYDVKM. CDR3 sequence reads: CAGREGNTGELFF. The CDR3 DNA follows: TGTGCCGGGCGGGAAGGAAACACCGGGGAGCTGTTTTTT.

The chain employs TRBV28 and TRBJ2-5; 8 nucleotides align to TRBD1. The germline CDR1 and CDR2 sequences are MDHEN and SYDVKM. V was clipped by 7 bases and J by 3 bases; unmatched bases: 4. This CDR3 comprises 13 residues. Here the CDR3 DNA reads TGTGCCAGCACGGCGACAGGGGAAGAGACCCAGTACTTC. Its protein is CASTATGEETQYF.

This rearrangement joins TRBV14 to TRBJ2-7, with TRBD2 matching over 9 bases. J was trimmed by 4 bases and V by 2 bases; bases with no gene match: 6. Germline V gives CDR1 SGHDN, CDR2 FVKESK. CDR3 length: 15 residues. CDR3 protein: CASSQSAGGNYEQYF. The CDR3 DNA is TGTGCCAGCAGCCAAAGTGCGGGAGGGAATTACGAGCAGTACTTC.

A word on this clone: One end of the junction fails to match germline, which may point to a read error. The gene calls are TRBV11-3 and TRBJ1-2, with D maybe TRBD1 (5 bases). CDR3 length equals 16 residues. Germline V gives CDR1 SGHNT, CDR2 YENEEA. The CDR3 sequence: CASSRYVQARDYVYTF. CDR3 DNA: TGTGCCAGCAGCCGTTATGTCCAGGCCAGGGACTATGTCTACACCTTC.

The chain links TRBV2 to TRBJ2-1, with 11 nucleotides matching TRBD2. This CDR3 region has 15 residues. V lost 4 bases and J lost 5; bases outside the gene matches: 4. Germline CDR1 is SNHLY and CDR2 is FYNNEI. CDR3 region: CASSGASGGNNEQFF. The CDR3 DNA follows: TGTGCCAGCAGTGGGGCTAGCGGGGGGAACAATGAGCAGTTCTTC.

This chain connects TRBV9 to TRBJ2-6; D might be TRBD2 (5 bases). The CDR3 extends over 15 amino acids. Trimming took off 0 bases at V and 4 bases at J, with 8 bases between the two ends. In germline, CDR1 is SGDLS, CDR2 YYNGEE. The DNA of the CDR3 is TGTGCCAGCAGCGTAGGAGGGCTGGGGGCCAACGTCCTGACTTTC. It is translated as CASSVGGLGANVLTF. Variable domain in full (rest from reference TRBV9 and TRBJ2-6): DSGVTQTPKHLITATGQRVTLRCSPRSGDLSVYWYQQSLDQGLQFLIQYYNGEERAKGNILERFSAQQFPDLHSELNLSSLELGDSALYFCASSVGGLGANVLTFGAGSRLTVL.

This clone was observed a few times. The chain has TRBV27 and TRBJ1-6; D remains unclear. The CDR3 sequence is 11 residues long. Germline-derived CDR1 and CDR2 are MNHEY and SMNVEV (reference sequence). V dropped 5 bases and J dropped 15 bases, with 11 bases sitting between them. CDR3 coding DNA: TGTGCCAGCAGTCCCCTTCGGGGCCTCCACTTT. Protein product: CASSPLRGLHF.

The table lists this clone with a count of one. The gene calls are TRBV7-2 and TRBJ2-7; D possibly corresponds to TRBD2 (7 bases). The CDR3 has 14 residues. V lost 1 base, J lost 5 bases, and 12 bases lay in between. Looked up from germline, CDR1 is SGHTA and CDR2 is FQGNSA. The DNA of the CDR3 is TGTGCCAGCAGCTTAGAGGGGGGGGCCGACGAGCAGTACTTC. Protein: CASSLEGGADEQYF.

This clone was picked up one time. The chain links TRBV6-5 to TRBJ1-2; 7 bases agree with TRBD1. The germline CDR1 and CDR2 sequences are MNHEY and SVGAGI. V shed 5 bases and J 5 bases; nucleotides not matched to a gene: 8. CDR3 size: 14 residues. CDR3 region: CASSRTDRAYGYTF. The CDR3 DNA is TGTGCCAGCAGTCGAACTGACAGGGCGTATGGCTACACCTTC.

The chain joins TRBV7-2 to TRBJ1-5; D call uncertain. The CDR3 totals 15 residues. V gave up 6 bases and J gave up 4 bases, with 16 bases separating them. Germline CDR1 SGHTA, CDR2 FQGNSA. CDR3 in DNA: TGTGCCAGCAGACATCAAGGGAGCGCTAATCAGCCCCAGCATTTT. Encoded protein: CASRHQGSANQPQHF.

The rearrangement links TRBV13 to TRBJ2-2, with TRBD1 identical over 10 bases. The V and J ends lost 2 bases and 0 bases, in that order; junction bases with no gene match: 3. The V gene's germline CDR1 is PRHDT and CDR2 FYEKMQ (reference sequence). The CDR3 has 17 residues. As DNA, the CDR3 is TGTGCCAGCAGCTTAATTGGGACAGGGGCGAACACCGGGGAGCTGTTTTTT. It yields the protein CASSLIGTGANTGELFF.

About this clone itself: Other DNA sequences of this sample code for an identical CDR3. The chain employs TRBV29-1 and TRBJ2-5, with 11 nucleotides matching TRBD2. V gave up 3 bases and J gave up 2 bases; unmatched junction bases: 5. The CDR3 contains 15 residues. CDR1 is SQVTM and CDR2 is ANQGSEA in the germline V gene. CDR3 sequence reads: CSVEGTSGQQETQYF. Written as DNA, the CDR3 is TGCAGCGTTGAGGGGACTAGCGGACAGCAAGAGACCCAGTACTTC.

The V and J genes are TRBV7-8 and TRBJ1-4; no clear D. This CDR3 comprises 13 residues. Per the germline V gene, CDR1 is SGHVS and CDR2 is FQNEAQ. V shed 1 base and J shed 7 bases, with 7 bases lying between them. CDR3 nucleotides: TGTGCCAGCAGCTTAGGGTACAGTGAAAAACTGTTTTTT. Translated: CASSLGYSEKLFF.

The chain is built from TRBV6-1 and TRBJ1-1; possible D gene TRBD1, 5 bases. This CDR3 has 13 residues. The V gene lost 5 bases and the J gene lost 1 base, with 8 bases spanning the gap. Germline V gene sequence: CDR1 MNHNS, CDR2 SASEGT. CDR3: CASSLTENTEAFF. The CDR3 region has the DNA TGTGCCAGCAGTCTGACAGAGAACACTGAAGCTTTCTTT.

The chain uses TRBV7-6 and TRBJ2-7; the D is unclear. The CDR3 loop spans 14 amino acids. V dropped 3 bases and J dropped 1 base, with 10 bases sitting between them. CDR1 and CDR2 (germline): SGHVS, FNYEAQ. CDR3 in DNA: TGTGCCAGCAGCTTCCGGGTCGAATCCTACGAGCAGTACTTC. Protein: CASSFRVESYEQYF.

The chain couples TRBV5-1 to TRBJ2-7; 7 bases map to TRBD1. The V segment lost 4 bases and the J segment 6 bases; nucleotides outside the gene matches: 13. The CDR3 runs 15 residues. Germline CDR1 reads SGHRS; CDR2 reads YFSETQ. Here the CDR3 reads CASSLPTGLVSEQYF. In DNA form, the CDR3 reads TGCGCCAGCAGCCTGCCGACAGGGTTGGTGAGCGAGCAGTACTTC.

This chain uses TRBV27 with TRBJ1-2; the D gene is possibly TRBD1 (6 bases). CDR3 length: 16 residues. Deletions cut 6 bases from V and 3 bases from J, with 20 bases between. The germline gives CDR1 MNHEY, CDR2 SMNVEV (reference sequence). The CDR3 bases are TGTGCCAGCAGCCCCTATGCACAGGGACCCTACTATGGCTACACCTTC. Translation: CASSPYAQGPYYGYTF.

The chain recombines TRBV7-2 with TRBJ1-2; tentative D call: TRBD1 (5 bases). Germline V gene data show CDR1 as SGHTA and CDR2 as FQGNSA. V lost 1 base, J lost 2 bases, and 11 bases lay in between. The CDR3 is made up of 15 amino acids. CDR3 sequence (DNA): TGTGCCAGCAGCTTAGAGTCAGGGCGCAACTATGGCTACACCTTC. It translates to CASSLESGRNYGYTF.

The V gene is TRBV6-5, the J gene TRBJ2-7; 10 nucleotides agree with TRBD2. The CDR3 spans 15 residues. Trimming at V came to 6 bases and at J to 3 bases, leaving 8 bases not matched to a gene. CDR1 is MNHEY and CDR2 is SVGAGI in the germline V gene. The CDR3 is CASSRLAGDLYEQYF. The DNA for the CDR3 is TGTGCCAGCAGCCGGCTAGCGGGGGACCTCTACGAGCAGTACTTC.

This clone occurred a few times. The gene calls are TRBV6-1 and TRBJ1-1, with 11 nucleotides matching TRBD1. After removal of 4 bases from V and 3 bases from J, the junction contained 10 bases not matched to a gene. The CDR3 is made up of 17 amino acids. Germline V gives CDR1 MNHNS, CDR2 SASEGT. CDR3 DNA: TGTGCCAGCAGTGGGGGGAGGGACAGGGGGACGGACACTGAAGCTTTCTTT. Its translation is CASSGGRDRGTDTEAFF.

This clone appeared a single time. This chain joins TRBV6-5 and TRBJ1-1; 7 bases fit TRBD1. The V gene's germline CDR1 is MNHEY and CDR2 SVGAGI. J gave up 8 bases and V 6 bases, and 12 bases lay outside the gene matches. The CDR3 has 14 amino acids. CDR3: CASRADRPRPEAFF. DNA for the CDR3: TGTGCCAGCAGGGCGGACAGGCCCCGTCCCGAAGCTTTCTTT.

The chain carries TRBV5-1 and TRBJ1-2; D remains unclear. The CDR3 consists of 15 residues. Trimming cost V 0 bases and J 4 bases, with 13 bases left between them. Germline CDR1 SGHRS, CDR2 YFSETQ. CDR3 in DNA: TGCGCCAGCAGCTTGGGTCGCGTACCAGGCTATGGCTACACCTTC. As protein: CASSLGRVPGYGYTF. The full variable domain, completed using reference TRBV5-1 and TRBJ1-2, is KAGVTQTPRYLIKTRGQQVTLSCSPISGHRSVSWYQQTPGQGLQFLFEYFSETQRNKGNFPGRFSGRQFSNSRSEMNVSTLELGDSALYLCASSLGRVPGYGYTFGSGTRLTVV.

This clone was recorded only once. V usage is TRBV28 and J usage is TRBJ2-5, with a possible D match to TRBD1 (6 bases). The CDR3 consists of 17 residues. CDR1 is MDHEN, CDR2 SYDVKM, per germline. Trimming pared 8 bases from V and 0 bases from J, leaving 22 bases between. This CDR3 is CASALLTGGLNQETQYF. The CDR3 DNA follows: TGTGCCAGCGCCCTTTTGACAGGAGGATTGAACCAAGAGACCCAGTACTTC.

This clone showed up just once. This rearrangement joins TRBV7-2 to TRBJ1-1; D call uncertain. The CDR3 has 13 residues. Trimming stripped 5 bases from V and 5 bases from J, with 12 bases between. Per the germline V gene, CDR1 is SGHTA and CDR2 is FQGNSA. Here the CDR3 reads CASSTGLGTEAFF. DNA of the CDR3: TGTGCCAGCAGCACTGGACTCGGGACTGAAGCTTTCTTT.

The chain joins TRBV7-2 to TRBJ2-1; D remains ambiguous. The V and J ends lost 8 bases and 2 bases respectively, with 13 bases between them. This CDR3 is 14 amino acids long. The germline V gene has CDR1 SGHTA and CDR2 FQGNSA. CDR3 DNA sequence: TGTGCCAGCTCGCGCGGAGCAGCCTACAATGAGCAGTTCTTC. Amino acid sequence: CASSRGAAYNEQFF.